This T cell receptor beta chain was sequenced for a study of untreated major depressive disorder. Study-wide results and limits: TRBV05-01 (Vbeta 5.1) usage was higher in CD4+ T cells of depressed patients than controls. Each subject's top five TRBV05-01 clones were all private.

The repertoire was sequenced with immunoSEQ multiplex PCR; TCRdb's copy has only in-frame clones and lacks some. The table includes tens of thousands of clones, around 87% detected once. Points on this clone: As yet, its antigen is unknown.

Magnetic negative selection enriched CD4+ T cells from thawed PBMCs. CD4+ T cell purity was typically approximately 96%. The CDR3 extends over 13 amino acids. V lost 6 bases and J lost 4, with 12 bases in between. Per the germline V gene, CDR1 is MDHEN and CDR2 is SYDVKM. Input material: CD4+ T cells from PBMCs. This receptor was identified in a woman aged 30 to 39 in good health. V and J are TRBV28 and TRBJ1-2; no definite D call. CDR3 in DNA: TGTGCCAGCAGAGCGGAACTGGCCTATGGCTACACCTTC. Amino acids: CASRAELAYGYTF.